This T cell receptor (beta chain) was sequenced in a study of blood T cell repertoires in COVID-19. Study summary: Samples representing acute and convalescent COVID-19 were sourced from the United States, Italy and Spain.

This clone was seen once. V shed 0 bases, J shed 3 bases, and the junction held 7 bases outside the gene matches. The CDR3 runs 18 residues. From germline, CDR1 is LNHNV and CDR2 YYDKDF (reference sequence). Seattle participants joined during active infection and were tracked over time. In the original workflow: Counts of nucleated cells, estimated from reference gene primer amplification, were obtained. Here immunoSEQ multiplex PCR was the method, and the copy in TCRdb shows in-frame clones only, minus some. The D gene and trimming were derived from the DNA, and the V and J assignments and clone size from that table. The profile covers roughly 180,000 clones, with roughly 76% appearing a single time and approximately 10% taken by the ten largest.

The TCR was taken from a woman aged 40 to 50 with COVID-19, enrolled during active disease. J is TRBJ2-1 and V is TRBV15, with TRBD2 matching over 11 bases. Source material: peripheral blood. Here the CDR3 reads CATSRDRTSGGGYNEQFF. In DNA, the CDR3 is TGTGCCACCAGCAGAGATAGAACTAGCGGGGGTGGCTACAATGAGCAGTTCTTC.